Presented here are 3 T cell receptor beta chains from one specimen sequenced in a study of vaccination effects on CD4 cells after COVID-19. No antigen has been identified for these receptors. The culture ran for approximately 10 days, and then CD4+ T cells were isolated. Assay: immunoSEQ multiplex PCR; the TCRdb copy retains only in-frame clones and omits some. The sample gives approximately 45,000 clones, roughly 72% of which show up once; 8.5% to 10% is in the top ten. Sample: CD4+ T cells from PBMCs cultured without peptide, taken before COVID-19 vaccination. The source is a human donor who had a prior SARS-CoV-2 infection.

The rearrangement links TRBV4-1 to TRBJ2-7; the D gene could be TRBD1 or TRBD2 (5 bases each). This CDR3 region has 16 residues. The V gene's germline CDR1 is MGHRA and CDR2 YSYEKL. V lost 0 bases and J 0 bases, leaving 12 bases between the germline ends. The CDR3 coding sequence is TGCGCCAGCAGCCAAGAGGTAGGGGACGACTCCTACGAGCAGTACTTC. Translated: CASSQEVGDDSYEQYF.

This clone came up once. CDR3 coding DNA: TGTGCCAGCAGCTCCTTAGGACGAGGGGAAGCTTTCTTT. Translating gives CASSSLGRGEAFF. The chain joins TRBV7-9 to TRBJ1-1; D is unresolved. Germline V CDR1 and CDR2: SEHNR, FQNEAQ (reference sequence). The CDR3 contains 13 residues. V lost 4 bases, J lost 8 bases, and 14 bases lay in between.

CDR3 amino acids: CASSLILAGYNEQFF. In nucleotides, the CDR3 is TGTGCCAGCAGCTTAATTCTAGCGGGGTACAATGAGCAGTTCTTC. V gene TRBV7-9 combines with J gene TRBJ2-1, with 9 positions matching TRBD2. In germline, CDR1 is SEHNR, CDR2 FQNEAQ (reference sequence). V trimming: 2 bases; J trimming: 4 bases; junction bases outside the gene matches: 3. This CDR3 spans 15 amino acids.